The source of this T cell receptor beta chain is a study of regulatory T cells in long-lasting Graves disease (dated by TCRdb to 2020 to 2022). Concerning the study at large: Persistent Graves' disease meant more than 5 years of antithyroid drug treatment with TSH receptor autoantibodies that stayed positive. TCR sequencing covered approximately 13 persistent and roughly 20 newly diagnosed Graves' disease patients, some 33 samples in total. The study was conducted in China and was registered as a clinical trial. In the clinical cohort, patients with persistent Graves' disease had used antithyroid drugs for an average of around ten years. Persistent Graves' disease patients were compared with newly diagnosed Graves' disease patients by peripheral blood TCR sequencing and RNA sequencing. Results the study describes overall, beyond this receptor: The small sample size was acknowledged by the authors as a limitation that may reduce accuracy. More public clonotypes were shared among persistent patients (under 3,000) than among newly diagnosed patients (966). Compared with newly diagnosed patients, persistent Graves' disease patients had lower TCR Shannon entropy and fewer highly expanded clones, which suggests clonal expansion. Because the primary lesion, thyroid tissue, could not be accessed, the study looked at peripheral blood alone. Only the TCR beta chain was sequenced and analyzed.

Interpreted using the paper, the time point label stands for: persistent/refractory GD, antithyroid drugs over 5 years with positive TRAb. For both TCR sequencing and RNA sequencing, RNA was extracted from PBMCs using TRIzol. Graves' disease was diagnosed according to American Thyroid Association guidelines. Recruitment of patients was carried out at an endocrinology department in Xi'an, China. From each patient, 7.5 to 9.5 milliliters of peripheral blood was collected into an EDTA anticoagulant tube. Ficoll Paque Plus density gradient separation was used to isolate PBMCs, and no additional T cell sorting was done. An Agilent 2100 Bioanalyzer and agarose gel were used to check RNA quality, and a NanoDrop 2000 was used to measure RNA concentration. The library relied on multiplex PCR. This sample was sequenced with an Illumina HiSeq 4000. CDR3 regions were amplified by Arm-PCR with iRepertoire HTBI primers to construct TCR beta libraries. Gel purification was performed on PCR products prior to sequencing. The paper's processing steps were these. A total of 62 TRBV and under 15 TRBJ segments were identified across samples and were used for gene usage analysis of CDR3 amino acid clonotypes. COPE and FqMerger were used to merge filtered high-quality paired reads into contigs. BLAST was used to align contigs to IMGT TRBV, TRBD and TRBJ reference genes, and CDR3 was defined according to IMGT. Clonotypes above 0.1% frequency were classified as highly expanded clones. Shannon entropy was used to measure repertoire diversity, and the Gini coefficient was used to measure V-J evenness. A clonotype was considered public if more than one individual shared it. The public sequencing data were trimmed at Q25 with fastp and processed into clonotypes with MiXCR by TCRdb, which kept only in-frame beta chains. Records with the same CDR3 protein are collapsed into one entry carrying the most frequent genes and DNA. The authors' filters were not applied to this entry. The sample includes about 470,000 distinct CDR3 sequences, with around 21% observed a single time. The ten top clones hold 7.8% of the sample.

The sample holds one count of this clonotype. The antigen it binds to is not known. Base qualities were left out, and no much larger clone turns up one base away. One read alone makes for weak evidence. The source is a female donor with Graves disease. The sequenced sample was peripheral blood mononuclear cells (PBMCs), obtained when the disease was refractory, from a patient treated with antithyroid drugs.

The CDR3 corresponds to CASSVLSGVSDTQYF. The sequenced DNA is TGTGCCAGCAGTGTATTGAGCGGGGTTTCAGATACGCAGTATTTT. Here the chain combines TRBV4-2 and TRBJ2-3, with 7 bases aligning to TRBD2. The germline V end is reduced by 6 bases and the J end by 4 bases; junction bases left unmatched: 10. From its cysteine to its phenylalanine, the CDR3 spans 15 amino acids. The only DNA kept is the CDR3, 45 bases in frame from the first base. The CDR1 and CDR2 encoded by the germline V gene are LGHNA and YNFKEQ.